Below are 10 T cell receptor beta chains sequenced from a single sample in a study of STAT3 mutations in large granular lymphocyte leukemia. The study, taken as a whole, reports: Every T-LGLL patient had at least one immunodominant TCRbeta clonotype.

Profiled with immunoSEQ multiplex PCR; TCRdb holds only in-frame clones, not every one. The table records tens of thousands of clones, 70% to 90% of them present only once. These TCRs are of unknown antigen specificity. The specimen sequenced was peripheral blood mononuclear cells. The receptors derive from a man aged 55-75 years with T-cell large granular lymphocyte leukemia. Some clones in this sample may be carry-over from other donors' samples.

This chain connects TRBV6-1 to TRBJ2-7; TRBD2 matches at 11 bases. Germline assignment: CDR1 MNHNS and CDR2 SASEGT. The CDR3 length is 18 residues. With 1 base clipped from V and 5 bases from J, the junction kept 13 bases outside the gene matches. The CDR3 loop reads CASSEEVRLLLAGDEQYF. The CDR3 coding sequence is TGTGCCAGCAGTGAAGAAGTCCGTCTGCTACTAGCGGGAGACGAGCAGTACTTC.

The genes are TRBV6-5 and TRBJ2-7, with TRBD2 as a possible D gene (6 bases). Trimming stripped 6 bases from V and 3 bases from J, with 12 bases between. The CDR3 runs 13 residues. The germline CDR1 and CDR2 sequences are MNHEY and SVGAGI. The chain's CDR3 is CASRPPGLYEQYF. DNA for the CDR3: TGTGCCAGCAGGCCCCCGGGACTCTACGAGCAGTACTTC.

This clone is labeled medium-sized (0.01 to 0.1%). This sequence joins TRBV29-1 and TRBJ2-7, with 10 bases fitting TRBD1. The CDR3 covers 13 residues. J lost 5 bases, V lost 6 bases, and 7 bases had no gene match. Germline assignment: CDR1 SQVTM and CDR2 ANQGSEA. The CDR3 DNA reads as TGCAGCGTGGGACAGGGGCGGAAAAACGAGCAGTACTTC. It specifies CSVGQGRKNEQYF.

The genes are TRBV11-2 and TRBJ2-7; D unresolved. V shed 4 bases and J shed 12 bases, with 16 bases lying between them. Germline V lookup: CDR1 SGHAT, CDR2 FQNNGV. This CDR3 spans 12 amino acids. In nucleotides, the CDR3 is TGTGCCAGCAGCTCAAAGGGTAGGGCGCTGTACTTC. It codes for CASSSKGRALYF. The whole variable domain, filled in from reference TRBV11-2 and TRBJ2-7, reads EAGVAQSPRYKIIEKRQSVAFWCNPISGHATLYWYQQILGQGPKLLIQFQNNGVVDDSQLPKDRFSAERLKGVDSTLKIQPAKLEDSAVYLCASSSKGRALYFGPGTRLTVT.

The genes are TRBV4-3 and TRBJ2-2; D perhaps matches TRBD2 (5 bases). Trimming took 2 bases from V and 2 from J, leaving 9 bases between them. Germline V gene sequence: CDR1 LGHNA, CDR2 YSLEER. The CDR3 extends over 15 amino acids. CDR3 protein: CASSQRGHNTGELFF. DNA for the CDR3: TGCGCCAGCAGCCAAAGAGGGCATAACACCGGGGAGCTGTTTTTT.

The rearrangement joins TRBV5-1 to TRBJ2-7; 9 positions agree with TRBD1. V lost 4 bases, J lost 5 bases, and 7 bases stayed unmatched. This CDR3 is built from 14 residues. Germline loops: CDR1 SGHRS, CDR2 YFSETQ. The CDR3 reads CASSRGDRDHEQYF. The CDR3 DNA reads as TGCGCCAGCAGCCGGGGGGACAGGGACCACGAGCAGTACTTC.

The chain uses TRBV9 and TRBJ2-5; D tentatively reads TRBD1 or TRBD2 (5 bases each). The V end lost 1 base, the J end lost 5 bases, and 21 bases lay between the germline ends. Per the germline V gene, CDR1 is SGDLS and CDR2 is YYNGEE. CDR3 length equals 17 residues. The CDR3 DNA sequence: TGTGCCAGCAGCGTACGGGATGGACAACCTCCGTGGGAGACCCAGTACTTC. This codes for CASSVRDGQPPWETQYF.

The chain combines TRBV5-4 with TRBJ1-1; D is undetermined. The germline V gene has CDR1 SGHNT and CDR2 YYREEE (reference sequence). Between the trimmed V and J ends, which lost 2 bases and 5 bases, there was a span of 7 bases. There are 12 residues in the CDR3. The CDR3 coding sequence is TGTGCCAGCAGCTTTAGAAATACTGAAGCTTTCTTT. This codes for CASSFRNTEAFF.

This clone appeared a few times. V usage is TRBV4-2 and J usage is TRBJ2-6, with D possibly matching TRBD2 (7 bases). Germline loops: CDR1 LGHNA, CDR2 YNFKEQ. This CDR3 has 18 residues. The germline V and J ends were trimmed by 0 bases and 1 base, with 13 bases remaining between them. The CDR3 DNA is TGTGCCAGCAGCCAAGATCGGGGAGGGGGATCTGGGGCCAACGTCCTGACTTTC. Amino acid sequence: CASSQDRGGGSGANVLTF.

V and J are TRBV7-9 and TRBJ1-2; D uncertain. The germline V gene encodes CDR1 SEHNR and CDR2 FQNEAQ (reference sequence). This CDR3 comprises 15 residues. Trimming shortened V by 5 bases and J by 8 bases, and 21 bases separated the two germline ends. The CDR3 sequence: CASSPPGTQLSGYTF. Here the CDR3 DNA reads TGTGCCAGCAGCCCGCCCGGAACACAGCTCTCGGGCTACACCTTC.